The next 18 T cell receptor beta chains were all read from a single sample in a study of T cells in Graves' hyperthyroidism and ophthalmopathy. RNA transcripts yielded amplified TCR beta CDR3 regions. The TCR CDR3 was amplified in a first-round RT-PCR using the HTBI primer set. TCRdb analysed the multiplex PCR reads with MiXCR anew, one entry per CDR3 protein. Here the sample spans hundreds of thousands of distinct CDR3 sequences, 40% to 55% being singletons. Sequenced sample: peripheral blood or thyroid tissue (not recorded which). Receptors were obtained from a woman younger than 30 with Graves' hyperthyroidism.

The chain employs TRBV14 and TRBJ1-2; D uncertain. V lost 5 bases and J lost 8, with 21 bases in between. From germline, CDR1 is SGHDN and CDR2 FVKESK. The CDR3 runs 15 residues. CDR3 amino acids: CASSEYGGQLKGYTF. CDR3 coding DNA: TGTGCCAGCAGCGAGTACGGAGGGCAGTTGAAGGGCTACACCTTC.

On this clonotype: The junction differs from germline at one of its ends, possibly a read error. This sequence joins TRBV29-1 and TRBJ1-1; no reliable D call. Germline V lookup: CDR1 SQVTM, CDR2 ANQGSEA. This CDR3 comprises 13 residues. CDR3 sequence reads: CSVEKQMNTGAFF. The DNA of the CDR3 is TGCAGCGTTGAAAAGCAGATGAACACTGGAGCTTTCTTT.

This clonotype was detected only a few times. The V call is TRBV10-1, the J call TRBJ2-7, with D hard to call. The CDR3 length is 13 residues. The V gene's germline CDR1 is WNHNN and CDR2 SYGVQD (reference sequence). The ends were cut back, 0 bases at V and 4 bases at J, with 7 bases in the middle. As DNA, the CDR3 is TGCGCCAGCAGTGAGTCATCGGCTTACGAGCAGTACTTC. It is translated as CASSESSAYEQYF.

There are many counts of this clonotype. The V gene is TRBV2, the J gene TRBJ1-2; a possible D gene is TRBD1 (5 bases). This CDR3 has 13 residues. The germline V gene encodes CDR1 SNHLY and CDR2 FYNNEI. Trimming took 3 bases from V and 2 from J, leaving 7 bases between them. Here the CDR3 DNA reads TGTGCCAGCAGTGATAACAGGAACTATGGCTACACCTTC. Its translation: CASSDNRNYGYTF.

This clonotype was found many times. The chain links TRBV29-1 to TRBJ1-1, with TRBD1 identical over 7 bases. The junction had 7 bases not matched to a gene; V was cut back by 6 bases and J by 0 bases. The CDR3 has 14 amino acids. Germline CDR1 reads SQVTM; CDR2 reads ANQGSEA. The CDR3 nucleotides read TGCAGCGTAGGGACAGACACAATGAACACTGAAGCTTTCTTT. Translating gives CSVGTDTMNTEAFF.

The chain is built from TRBV29-1 and TRBJ1-4, with a tentative D call TRBD1 (5 bases). The CDR3 extends over 17 amino acids. The ends were cut back, 7 bases at V and 5 bases at J, with 26 bases in the middle. Germline V CDR1 and CDR2: SQVTM, ANQGSEA. In DNA form, the CDR3 reads TGCAGCGGTGGGACTAGCGGGATTCGGGCGGACAATGAAAAACTGTTTTTT. Amino acids: CSGGTSGIRADNEKLFF.

Comments on this clonotype: Given the absence of the conserved phenylalanine or tryptophan at the CDR3 end, a read error is likely. The J gene is TRBJ2-3, the V gene TRBV9, with a tentative D call TRBD2 (5 bases). Germline V gene sequence: CDR1 SGDLS, CDR2 YYNGEE. V was shortened by 6 bases and J by 5 bases, with 16 bases between the two germline ends. The CDR3 runs 14 residues. CDR3 in amino acids: CASNVSFGRDTQYL. The CDR3 region has the DNA TGTGCCAGCAACGTTAGCTTTGGGAGAGATACGCAGTATCTT.

The V and J genes are TRBV9 and TRBJ1-5; D might be TRBD1 (6 bases). CDR1 and CDR2 (germline): SGDLS, YYNGEE. The CDR3 is 16 residues long. Trimming took 4 bases from V and 3 from J, leaving 17 bases between them. The CDR3 region has the DNA TGTGCCAGCAGCTTAGGCCCGCAGGGGTTCAATCAGCCCCAGCATTTT. This gives the protein CASSLGPQGFNQPQHF.

The chain joins TRBV2 to TRBJ1-4; D uncertain. V gave up 8 bases and J gave up 5 bases, with 12 bases separating them. Germline values: CDR1 SNHLY, CDR2 FYNNEI. The CDR3 has 13 residues. The CDR3 DNA reads as TGTGCCAGCCTAAGGGCACCAAATGAAAAACTGTTTTTT. It translates to CASLRAPNEKLFF.

The chain couples TRBV11-1 to TRBJ1-3, with D tentatively TRBD1 (5 bases). The germline gives CDR1 SGHAT, CDR2 FQDESV (reference sequence). Trimming removed 5 bases at V and 0 bases at J, with 23 bases between. The CDR3 length is 19 residues. The CDR3 is CASSRGGLKEGFSGNTIYF. The CDR3 DNA reads as TGTGCCAGCAGCCGTGGTGGACTAAAGGAGGGGTTCTCTGGAAACACCATATATTTT.

This clonotype was picked up a small number of times. Germline is not matched at one junction end, which may reflect a read error. The chain couples TRBV7-2 to TRBJ2-5; possibly TRBD1 for D (5 bases). The CDR3 totals 15 residues. Germline V CDR1 and CDR2: SGHTA, FQGNSA. The CDR3 loop is CASSQVVAKGETQYF. CDR3 in DNA: TGCGCCAGCAGCCAAGTCGTCGCCAAGGGGGAGACCCAGTACTTC. Based on the CDR3 plus reference TRBV7-2 and TRBJ2-5, the full variable domain is GAGVSQSPSNKVTEKGKDVELRCDPISGHTALYWYRQSLGQGLEFLIYFQGNSAPDKSGLPSDRFSAERTGGSVSTLTIQRTQQEDSAVYLCASSQVVAKGETQYFGPGTRLLVL.

At least ten counts were recorded for this clonotype. This chain connects TRBV24-1 to TRBJ1-5; TRBD1 might be the D (6 bases). The CDR3 loop spans 16 amino acids. Trimming removed 4 bases from V and 1 base from J, with 13 bases in between. Germline loops: CDR1 KGHDR, CDR2 SFDVKD. The CDR3 here is CATSDPSDRSNQPQHF. In nucleotides, the CDR3 is TGTGCCACCAGTGACCCCTCCGACAGGAGCAATCAGCCCCAGCATTTT.

CDR3: CASYTSAGASETQYF. The CDR3 nucleotides read TGTGCCAGCTATACTTCGGCGGGGGCGTCGGAGACCCAGTACTTC. J is TRBJ2-5 and V is TRBV12-3 or TRBV12-4, with D tentatively TRBD2 (7 bases). V shed 8 bases and J shed 5 bases, with 21 bases lying between them. The CDR3 length is 15 residues.

Details on this clonotype: This likely comes from a read error, as the CDR3 has no conserved phenylalanine or tryptophan at its end. No DNA is shown, since the ends of the CDR3 on it are uncertain; the CDR3 is the one TCRdb lists. This chain links TRBV29-1 with TRBJ1-4; the listed D gene, TRBD1, was not tested against the DNA. Germline values: CDR1 SQVTM, CDR2 ANQGSEA. The length of the CDR3 is 8 amino acids, counting both ends. This CDR3 is CSVGTGAY.

The chain combines TRBV10-3 with TRBJ2-7; 16 nucleotides match TRBD2. Losses at the gene ends were 7 bases for V and 6 bases for J; bases not matched to a gene: 3. CDR3 length equals 14 residues. CDR1 and CDR2 from the germline V gene are ENHRY and SYGVKD. Written as DNA, the CDR3 is TGTGCCATCAAGGGACTAGCGGGAGGGCGCGAGCAGTACTTC. This sequence encodes CAIKGLAGGREQYF.

The V call is TRBV7-9, the J call TRBJ2-7; a possible D gene is TRBD2 (5 bases). The assigned J gene may be wrong: the sequence end matches TRBJ2-1 better. The CDR3 contains 14 residues. CDR1 and CDR2 from the germline V gene are SEHNR and FQNEAQ (reference sequence). This CDR3 is CASSPGLAHDEQFF. In nucleotides, the CDR3 is TGTGCCAGCAGCCCAGGACTGGCTCACGATGAGCAGTTCTTC.

About this clonotype itself: One end of the junction fails to match germline, which may point to a read error. The chain employs TRBV7-2 and TRBJ1-6; D call uncertain. The CDR3 consists of 14 residues. Germline V gives CDR1 SGHTA, CDR2 FQGNSA. This chain's CDR3 is CACSPPTVNSPLHF. CDR3 nucleotides: TGTGCCTGCAGCCCTCCAACGGTGAATTCACCCCTCCACTTT.

V and J are TRBV10-3 and TRBJ2-2; tentatively, D is TRBD1 (6 bases). Trimming cost V 4 bases and J 7 bases, with 13 bases left between them. Germline V gene sequence: CDR1 ENHRY, CDR2 SYGVKD. The CDR3 spans 14 residues. The CDR3 here is CAISARTGSGELFF. The CDR3 DNA reads TGTGCCATCAGTGCAAGAACAGGGAGCGGGGAGCTGTTTTTT.